This T cell receptor (beta chain) derives from a study of regulatory T cells in long-lasting Graves disease. Study results and limitations: New patients shared approximately 970 public clonotypes, and persistent patients shared more, with under 3,500. Relative to newly diagnosed Graves' patients, persistent ones had lower TCR diversity.

This clonotype was recorded many times. What it recognizes is unknown. CDR3 regions were amplified by Arm-PCR using iRepertoire HTBI primers to build TCR beta libraries. TCRdb recomputed calls from the multiplex PCR reads with MiXCR, one row per CDR3 protein. In the table there are 450,000 or so distinct CDR3 sequences, under 25% of which are singletons. The CDR3 spans 11 residues. Germline lookup yields CDR1 MDHEN and CDR2 SYDVKM. With 1 base removed from V and 7 bases from J, the gap between germline ends came to 4 bases. Time point of the sample: persistent/refractory GD, antithyroid drugs over 5 years with positive TRAb. TCR sequences were obtained from RNA taken from PBMCs. Patients came from an endocrinology department in Xi'an, China.

This specimen consisted of peripheral blood mononuclear cells (PBMCs), obtained when the disease was refractory, from a patient treated with antithyroid drugs. V is TRBV28 and J is TRBJ2-5; D gene uncertain. The source is a female donor with Graves disease. The CDR3 reads CASSLSLTQYF. The CDR3 DNA sequence: TGTGCCAGCAGTTTATCATTGACCCAGTACTTC.